The clone carrying this TCR beta chain appeared a single time. Repertoires were generated with immunoSEQ multiplex PCR, while TCRdb's copy carries only in-frame clones and drops some. The profile shows about 50,000 clones, around 94% of them singletons. Per the germline V gene, CDR1 is MNHNY and CDR2 is SVGAGI (reference sequence). The CDR3 loop spans 12 amino acids. V lost 3 bases and J lost 6, with 6 bases in between. This specimen comes from a study of T cell changes during pregnancy in multiple sclerosis. The sequencing here drew on CD4+ T cells from peripheral blood mononuclear cells, taken in the third trimester of pregnancy. The receptor was isolated from a female donor with multiple sclerosis, enrolled in a pregnancy study. The rearrangement links TRBV6-6 to TRBJ1-5; D gene unclear. The CDR3 DNA reads TGTGCCAGCAGTTATCTGAGTCAGCCCCAGCATTTT. Its protein is CASSYLSQPQHF.